This record covers a single T cell receptor beta chain. These data belong to a study of shared clonotypes between healthy human individuals. The CDR3 totals 17 residues. The V gene's germline CDR1 is MNHEY and CDR2 SMNVEV (reference sequence). With 4 bases clipped from V and 5 bases from J, the junction kept 15 bases outside the gene matches. The material for each subset, its genomic DNA, was split evenly across several immunoSEQ plates. Data came from immunoSEQ multiplex PCR; TCRdb stores just in-frame clones and leaves some out. The table includes about 2.4 million clones, 93% detected once. Sequences were obtained from naive CD4+ T cells from PBMCs. Subset specified: CD45RA+ positively selected. The sequence was obtained from a man between 18 and 35 years old in good health. Some clones in this sample may be carry-over from other donors' samples. The gene calls are TRBV27 and TRBJ1-2; TRBD1 aligns across 8 bases. The CDR3 DNA reads as TGTGCCAGCAGTTCCATACTGCAGGGGGCAAAGGAATATGGCTACACCTTC. This codes for CASSSILQGAKEYGYTF.